This T cell receptor (beta chain) was recorded in a study of T cell responses to AZD1222 COVID-19 vaccine. Details on this clone: The antigen is unknown.

Study outcomes and limitations: Spike was spanned by vaccine-associated CD4 TCRs, which were dominant at 160-218 and 743-854.

The data were produced by immunoSEQ multiplex PCR, yet TCRdb's version contains in-frame clones alone and is incomplete. In the table there are 150,000 or so clones, just over 90% of which are singletons. V was pared by 2 bases and J by 2 bases, with 7 bases between. Germline CDR1 SGHKS, CDR2 YYEKEE (reference sequence). The CDR3 loop spans 13 amino acids. The TCR comes from an adult in good health. This specimen consisted of peripheral blood, obtained on day 0 of AZD1222 vaccination. The V gene is TRBV5-5, the J gene TRBJ1-2; D is ambiguous. This CDR3 is CASSFNGNYGYTF. As DNA, the CDR3 is TGTGCCAGCAGCTTTAACGGCAACTATGGCTACACCTTC.